The entry below describes one T cell receptor beta chain. The antigen remains undetermined. The record originates from a study of blood T cells in healthy people across ages. Points from the study as a whole: Samples with more naive T cells showed higher observed beta diversity. PBMCs that were unsorted prevented a conclusive naive versus antigen-experienced comparison. A roughly linear fall in TCR beta diversity per million T cells was seen with increasing age.

Combining a sample-barcoded 5' primer with a J-beta primer mix, a second PCR ran for about 7 to 11 cycles. A single record per CDR3 protein comes from TCRdb applying MiXCR to the 5' RACE reads. The table has roughly 1,300,000 distinct CDR3 sequences, around 59% seen once. Germline V gene data show CDR1 as ENHRY and CDR2 as SYGVKD. This CDR3 region has 15 residues. The J segment lost 3 bases and the V segment lost 5 bases, leaving 7 bases of the junction unmatched. Sequencing input: blood. This sequence joins TRBV10-3 and TRBJ2-3; 8 nucleotides align to TRBD1. The clonotype originates from a man younger than 30 in good health. Written as DNA, the CDR3 is TGTGCCATCAGTCCGGGACAGGATGCAACAGATACGCAGTATTTT. It specifies CAISPGQDATDTQYF.